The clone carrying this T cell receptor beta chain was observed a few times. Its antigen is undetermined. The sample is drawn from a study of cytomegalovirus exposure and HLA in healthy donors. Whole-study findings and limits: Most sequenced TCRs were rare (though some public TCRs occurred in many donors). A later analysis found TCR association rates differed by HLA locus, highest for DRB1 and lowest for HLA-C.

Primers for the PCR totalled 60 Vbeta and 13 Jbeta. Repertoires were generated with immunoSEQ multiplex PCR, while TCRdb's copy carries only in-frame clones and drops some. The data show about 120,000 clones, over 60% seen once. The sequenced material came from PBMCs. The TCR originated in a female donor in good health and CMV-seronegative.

Here the CDR3 reads CAWTFGQESPLHF. The DNA of the CDR3 is TGTGCCTGGACTTTTGGACAGGAATCACCCCTCCACTTT. The chain carries TRBV30 and TRBJ1-6; TRBD1 matches 7 bases. CDR3 length: 13 amino acids. The J segment lost 10 bases and the V segment lost 4 bases, leaving 7 bases of the junction unmatched. CDR1 is GTSNPN, CDR2 SVGIG, per germline (reference sequence).